This T cell receptor (beta chain) stems from a study of blood T cell repertoires in COVID-19. CDR1 SSHAT and CDR2 FNYEAQ come from the germline V gene (reference sequence). This CDR3 is built from 15 residues. On this clone itself: An end of the junction does not agree with germline; a read error may underlie this.

TCRdb's copy holds only in-frame clones and misses some; the assay was immunoSEQ multiplex PCR. Altogether 150,000 or so clones are present, roughly 88% being singletons, with the ten largest covering roughly 2.9%. Material for sequencing was peripheral blood. The source is a woman aged 55-70 years with acute or convalescent COVID-19. The V and J genes are TRBV7-7 and TRBJ2-5; 8 nucleotides match TRBD2. CDR3 region: CASSLSGGVQETQYF. The CDR3 DNA is TGTGCTAGCAGCTTAAGCGGGGGTGTCCAAGAGACCCAGTACTTC. The full variable domain, with the rest looked up from reference TRBV7-7 and TRBJ2-5, is GAGVSQSPRYKVTKRGQDVTLRCDPISSHATLYWYQQALGQGPEFLTYFNYEAQPDKSGLPSDRFSAERPEGSISTLTIQRTEQRDSAMYRCASSLSGGVQETQYFGPGTRLLVL.